Shown below are 28 T cell receptor beta chains from a single sample sequenced in a study of blood T cell repertoires in COVID-19. Profiling relied on immunoSEQ multiplex PCR, and the TCRdb table lists in-frame clones only, not all of them. The data contain about 55,000 clones, roughly 85% of them seen just once; the ten biggest clones take up approximately 5.9%. Source material: peripheral blood. The source of these receptors is a human donor in a cohort sampled during active or convalescent COVID-19.

This chain uses TRBV29-1 with TRBJ1-6, with D possibly TRBD1 on 6 matching bases. Germline V gives CDR1 SQVTM, CDR2 ANQGSEA. Trimming shortened V by 5 bases and J by 5 bases, and 10 bases separated the two germline ends. This CDR3 is 13 amino acids long. In DNA, the CDR3 is TGCAGCGTTAGCAAGGGGGATAATTCACCCCTCCACTTT. This encodes CSVSKGDNSPLHF.

The chain links TRBV5-1 to TRBJ2-7; maybe TRBD1 (8 bases). V dropped 0 bases and J dropped 3 bases, with 16 bases sitting between them. CDR3 size: 16 residues. Per the germline V gene, CDR1 is SGHRS and CDR2 is YFSETQ. CDR3 bases: TGCGCCAGCAGCTTGGGGCGGACAGGGACTAACTACGAGCAGTACTTC. It specifies CASSLGRTGTNYEQYF. The entire variable domain, with the rest obtained from reference TRBV5-1 and TRBJ2-7, is as follows: KAGVTQTPRYLIKTRGQQVTLSCSPISGHRSVSWYQQTPGQGLQFLFEYFSETQRNKGNFPGRFSGRQFSNSRSEMNVSTLELGDSALYLCASSLGRTGTNYEQYFGPGTRLTVT.

The chain carries TRBV6-5 and TRBJ1-1; the D gene is possibly TRBD1 (6 bases). The CDR3 covers 14 residues. Trimming stripped 1 base from V and 1 base from J, with 7 bases between. Germline lookup yields CDR1 MNHEY and CDR2 SVGAGI. DNA of the CDR3: TGTGCCAGCAGTTACTTACAGGGGAACACTGAAGCTTTCTTT. It encodes CASSYLQGNTEAFF.

V gene TRBV3-1 (or the pseudogene TRBV3-2) combines with J gene TRBJ2-3, with a possible D match to TRBD2 (5 bases). The V gene's germline CDR1 is LGHDT and CDR2 YNNKEL (reference sequence). The CDR3 is 15 amino acids. V lost 1 base, J lost 0 bases, and 8 bases lay in between. The CDR3: CASSQVRVSTDTQYF. The CDR3 DNA reads as TGTGCCAGCAGCCAAGTGAGGGTGAGCACAGATACGCAGTATTTT.

The genes are TRBV3-1 (or the pseudogene TRBV3-2) and TRBJ2-5; 11 nucleotides line up with TRBD2. The V gene end was trimmed by 0 bases and the J gene end by 5 bases; junction bases not matched to a gene: 5. This CDR3 region has 16 residues. Germline V lookup: CDR1 LGHDT, CDR2 YNNKEL (reference sequence). The CDR3 spells CASSQEIAGGRETQYF. Written as DNA, the CDR3 is TGTGCCAGCAGCCAAGAGATAGCGGGGGGGCGGGAGACCCAGTACTTC.

The chain combines TRBV29-1 with TRBJ1-1; D gene uncertain. This CDR3 has 12 residues. Deletions cut 7 bases from V and 0 bases from J, with 9 bases between. Germline V lookup: CDR1 SQVTM, CDR2 ANQGSEA. The DNA for the CDR3 is TGCAGCGCCTCCGGTCTGAACACTGAAGCTTTCTTT. Translation gives CSASGLNTEAFF.

The V and J genes are TRBV5-1 and TRBJ1-2, with TRBD1 matching over 7 bases. This CDR3 is 16 amino acids long. V shed 0 bases, J shed 1 base, and the junction held 6 bases outside the gene matches. Germline V gene sequence: CDR1 SGHRS, CDR2 YFSETQ. The CDR3 sequence: CASSLDLTGVNYGYTF. CDR3 nucleotide sequence: TGCGCCAGCAGCTTGGATTTAACAGGGGTTAACTATGGCTACACCTTC.

This clone was detected a few times. J is TRBJ1-6 and V is TRBV6-5; the D is unclear. V shed 5 bases and J shed 8 bases, with 13 bases lying between them. The germline CDR1 and CDR2 sequences are MNHEY and SVGAGI. This CDR3 spans 14 amino acids. CDR3 nucleotide sequence: TGTGCCAGCAGTCGGTCGGGGTGGGATTCACCCCTCCACTTT. It is translated as CASSRSGWDSPLHF.

This chain links TRBV6-5 with TRBJ1-4; unclear D gene. Germline CDR1 is MNHEY and CDR2 is SVGAGI. Trimming cost V 0 bases and J 8 bases, with 16 bases left between them. The CDR3 runs to 16 residues. The CDR3 loop reads CASSYSLEGSGEKLFF. The DNA for the CDR3 is TGTGCCAGCAGTTACTCATTGGAAGGGTCGGGAGAAAAACTGTTTTTT.

V and J are TRBV6-2 or TRBV6-3 and TRBJ2-7, with D unclear. The CDR3 has 14 residues. CDR1 is MNHEY, CDR2 SVGEGT, per germline. V was shortened by 0 bases and J by 4 bases, with 10 bases between the two germline ends. CDR3 in DNA: TGTGCCAGCAGTTACTCGATTCAGTTTTACGAGCAGTACTTC. It translates to CASSYSIQFYEQYF.

The V and J genes are TRBV7-9 and TRBJ2-7; possible D gene TRBD2, 5 bases. The germline CDR1 and CDR2 sequences are SEHNR and FQNEAQ (reference sequence). The CDR3 length is 11 residues. V dropped 6 bases and J dropped 4 bases, with 7 bases sitting between them. The CDR3 region has the DNA TGTGCCAGCAGAGAGGGTTACGAGCAGTACTTC. As protein: CASREGYEQYF.

V is TRBV9 and J is TRBJ2-1, with 15 bases that match TRBD2. J gave up 9 bases and V 4 bases, and 11 bases lay outside the gene matches. This CDR3 comprises 17 residues. In germline, CDR1 is SGDLS, CDR2 YYNGEE. The CDR3 is CASSRTSGGAGVSEQFF. The CDR3 region has the DNA TGTGCCAGCAGCCGGACTAGCGGGGGGGCCGGTGTTAGTGAGCAGTTCTTC. Variable domain in full (rest from reference TRBV9 and TRBJ2-1): DSGVTQTPKHLITATGQRVTLRCSPRSGDLSVYWYQQSLDQGLQFLIQYYNGEERAKGNILERFSAQQFPDLHSELNLSSLELGDSALYFCASSRTSGGAGVSEQFFGPGTRLTVL.

This rearrangement joins TRBV2 to TRBJ1-2; D call uncertain. V gave up 6 bases and J gave up 0 bases, with 8 bases separating them. The germline gives CDR1 SNHLY, CDR2 FYNNEI. This CDR3 spans 13 amino acids. The DNA for the CDR3 is TGTGCCAGCAGCACAGCCGCTAACTATGGCTACACCTTC. Its translation: CASSTAANYGYTF.

V and J are TRBV7-2 and TRBJ2-1; 8 bases match TRBD2. V was pared by 5 bases and J by 6 bases, with 9 bases of the junction left unmatched. This CDR3 spans 15 amino acids. Germline CDR1 and CDR2: SGHTA and FQGNSA. The CDR3 DNA reads TGTGCCAGCAGCCCCGGGGGGCGGGGGGCCAATGAGCAGTTCTTC. It translates to CASSPGGRGANEQFF.

The DNA for the CDR3 is TGTGCCAGCAGTTTGGAGCTCGGGGGGCAGTTCTTC. It translates to CASSLELGGQFF. The chain has TRBV28 and TRBJ2-1; a weak D match, TRBD2 (6 bases). Deletions cut 3 bases from V and 12 bases from J, with 12 bases between. This CDR3 is built from 12 residues. CDR1 is MDHEN, CDR2 SYDVKM, per germline. Full variable domain (remainder filled in from reference TRBV28 and TRBJ2-1): DVKVTQSSRYLVKRTGEKVFLECVQDMDHENMFWYRQDPGLGLRLIYFSYDVKMKEKGDIPEGYSVSREKKERFSLILESASTNQTSMYLCASSLELGGQFFGPGTRLTVL.

The chain has TRBV7-2 and TRBJ1-5; D is ambiguous. Germline lookup yields CDR1 SGHTA and CDR2 FQGNSA. Trimming left V 3 bases short and J 3 bases short, with 12 bases between. The CDR3 is 15 amino acids. The DNA for the CDR3 is TGTGCCAGCAGCTTCGTCGGGGTTATCAATCAGCCCCAGCATTTT. This translates into CASSFVGVINQPQHF.

This chain links TRBV3-1 (or the pseudogene TRBV3-2) with TRBJ1-2, with a weak D call TRBD1 (5 bases). The V gene's germline CDR1 is LGHDT and CDR2 YNNKEL (reference sequence). The CDR3 sequence is 16 residues long. The V gene lost 2 bases and the J gene lost 0 bases, with 13 bases spanning the gap. The DNA of the CDR3 is TGTGCCAGCAGCCAATTGTACGACAGAACTAACTATGGCTACACCTTC. The encoded protein is CASSQLYDRTNYGYTF.

V and J are TRBV7-2 and TRBJ1-2; D remains ambiguous. The CDR3 covers 13 residues. Germline loops: CDR1 SGHTA, CDR2 FQGNSA. Trimming took off 7 bases at V and 3 bases at J, with 12 bases between the two ends. CDR3 protein: CASTDFRDYGYTF. CDR3 bases: TGTGCCAGCACCGACTTTCGGGACTATGGCTACACCTTC. Combining the CDR3 with reference TRBV7-2 and TRBJ1-2 gives the whole variable domain GAGVSQSPSNKVTEKGKDVELRCDPISGHTALYWYRQSLGQGLEFLIYFQGNSAPDKSGLPSDRFSAERTGGSVSTLTIQRTQQEDSAVYLCASTDFRDYGYTFGSGTRLTVV.

V usage is TRBV5-8 and J usage is TRBJ2-4, with D possibly being TRBD1 (6 bases). The germline gives CDR1 SGHTS, CDR2 YDEGEE. This CDR3 comprises 14 residues. Trimming stripped 5 bases from V and 7 bases from J, with 16 bases between. The CDR3 is CASSTNRVGNIQYF. CDR3 sequence (DNA): TGTGCCAGCAGTACGAACAGGGTGGGCAACATTCAGTACTTC.

The rearrangement links TRBV11-2 to TRBJ2-7, with 7 bases matching TRBD2. Germline V lookup: CDR1 SGHAT, CDR2 FQNNGV. The V gene end was trimmed by 0 bases and the J gene end by 2 bases; junction bases not matched to a gene: 10. The CDR3 is made up of 17 amino acids. The CDR3 spells CASSLDGRATGAYEQYF. The DNA of the CDR3 is TGTGCCAGCAGCTTAGATGGGAGGGCGACTGGGGCCTACGAGCAGTACTTC. The entire variable domain, with the rest obtained from reference TRBV11-2 and TRBJ2-7, is as follows: EAGVAQSPRYKIIEKRQSVAFWCNPISGHATLYWYQQILGQGPKLLIQFQNNGVVDDSQLPKDRFSAERLKGVDSTLKIQPAKLEDSAVYLCASSLDGRATGAYEQYFGPGTRLTVT.

This rearrangement joins TRBV7-9 to TRBJ2-7; the match to TRBD1 covers 10 bases. Germline CDR1 and CDR2: SEHNR and FQNEAQ (reference sequence). This CDR3 region has 15 residues. J lost 5 bases, V lost 7 bases, and 11 bases had no gene match. The CDR3 DNA reads as TGTGCCAGCATCCAGGGACAGGGGATTATCGACGAGCAGTACTTC. It is translated as CASIQGQGIIDEQYF.

The CDR3 DNA reads as TGTGCCAGCAGTCTCAGCGGTGGCGGGGGGGATACGCAGTATTTT. Translated: CASSLSGGGGDTQYF. The J gene is TRBJ2-3, the V gene TRBV11-3; the match to TRBD2 covers 8 bases. This CDR3 is built from 15 residues. Germline CDR1 is SGHNT and CDR2 is YENEEA. J gave up 6 bases and V 6 bases, and 11 bases lay outside the gene matches.

The rearrangement joins TRBV30 to TRBJ1-5; tentative D call: TRBD1 (6 bases). The V end was cut by 2 bases, the J end by 4 bases, with 9 bases between. CDR3 length equals 13 residues. Germline CDR1 reads GTSNPN; CDR2 reads SVGIG (reference sequence). This chain's CDR3 is CAWSSRGNQPQHF. The DNA of the CDR3 is TGTGCCTGGAGTTCGAGGGGGAATCAGCCCCAGCATTTT. Full variable domain (remainder filled in from reference TRBV30 and TRBJ1-5): SQTIHQWPATLVQPVGSPLSLECTVEGTSNPNLYWYRQAAGRGLQLLFYSVGIGQISSEVPQNLSASRPQDRQFILSSKKLLLSDSGFYLCAWSSRGNQPQHFGDGTRLSIL.

This chain joins TRBV19 and TRBJ2-3; D gene unclear. Trimming left V 6 bases short and J 0 bases short, with 7 bases between. The CDR3 is 13 residues long. Germline CDR1 LNHDA, CDR2 SQIVND (reference sequence). This CDR3 is CASRFSSTDTQYF. Here the CDR3 DNA reads TGTGCCAGTAGGTTTTCTAGCACAGATACGCAGTATTTT.

The chain combines TRBV5-5 with TRBJ2-7; a possible D gene is TRBD1 (5 bases). Looked up from germline, CDR1 is SGHKS and CDR2 is YYEKEE (reference sequence). V gave up 0 bases and J gave up 3 bases, with 10 bases separating them. The CDR3 extends over 14 amino acids. CDR3 in DNA: TGTGCCAGCAGCTTGGCAGGGTCCGACTACGAGCAGTACTTC. Amino acid sequence: CASSLAGSDYEQYF.

The rearrangement links TRBV19 to TRBJ1-6; D unclear. Germline CDR1 is LNHDA and CDR2 is SQIVND (reference sequence). Trimming stripped 7 bases from V and 11 bases from J, with 15 bases between. The CDR3 runs 13 residues. In DNA form, the CDR3 reads TGTGCCAGTACGCAGGCCCTAAGAGCACCCCTCCACTTT. This codes for CASTQALRAPLHF.

The chain couples TRBV4-1 to TRBJ2-5; 9 bases are a match to TRBD1. CDR1 and CDR2 (germline): MGHRA, YSYEKL. With V trimmed by 0 bases and J by 4 bases, 12 bases remained unmatched. CDR3 size: 18 residues. The CDR3 DNA reads as TGCGCCAGCAGCCAAGAACGAGCTCTGACAGGGGGAAGAGAGACCCAGTACTTC. Amino acids: CASSQERALTGGRETQYF.

In its sample, this clone was seen once. This chain uses TRBV6-5 with TRBJ2-2; 7 bases match TRBD2. Trimming at V came to 7 bases and at J to 3 bases, leaving 5 bases not matched to a gene. Germline CDR1 and CDR2: MNHEY and SVGAGI. The CDR3 covers 14 residues. CDR3 residues: CASTRLAYTGELFF. The CDR3, as DNA: TGTGCCAGCACCCGACTAGCCTACACCGGGGAGCTGTTTTTT.